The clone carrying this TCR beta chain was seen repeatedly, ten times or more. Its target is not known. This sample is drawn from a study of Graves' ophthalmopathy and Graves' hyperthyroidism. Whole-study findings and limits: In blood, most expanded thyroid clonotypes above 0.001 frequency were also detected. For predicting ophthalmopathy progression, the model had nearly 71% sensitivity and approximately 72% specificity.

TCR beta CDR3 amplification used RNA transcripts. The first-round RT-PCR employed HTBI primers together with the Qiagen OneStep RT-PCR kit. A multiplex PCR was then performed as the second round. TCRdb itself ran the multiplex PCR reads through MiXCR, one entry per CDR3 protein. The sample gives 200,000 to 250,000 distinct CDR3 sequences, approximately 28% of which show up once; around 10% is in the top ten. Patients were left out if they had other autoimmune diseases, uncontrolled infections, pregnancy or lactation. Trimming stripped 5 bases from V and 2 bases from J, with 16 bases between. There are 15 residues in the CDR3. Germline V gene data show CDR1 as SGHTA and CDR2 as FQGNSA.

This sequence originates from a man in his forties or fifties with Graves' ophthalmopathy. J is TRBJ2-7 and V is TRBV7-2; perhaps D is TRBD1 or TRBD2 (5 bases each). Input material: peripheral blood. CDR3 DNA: TGTGCCAGCAGCCATACCGGGACCAGGACCTACGAGCAGTACTTC. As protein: CASSHTGTRTYEQYF.